This T cell receptor beta chain came from a study of response to subunit inactivated influenza vaccine. Details on this clonotype: Its antigen remains unknown.

With 1 base removed from V and 2 bases from J, the gap between germline ends came to 18 bases. The germline V gene has CDR1 SGHTA and CDR2 FQGNSA. The CDR3 consists of 17 residues. TCRdb used MiXCR to reprocess the RT-PCR reads, holding one entry per CDR3 protein. The table records 860,000 or so distinct CDR3 sequences, over 20% of them present only once. Findings and caveats of the study: Authors proposed each seasonal influenza vaccination draws in few new T cells.

The sample was PBMCs from blood, taken about 5 days after vaccination. The TCR sequence derives from a man in his forties or fifties who received an inactivated influenza vaccine. The gene calls are TRBV7-2 and TRBJ2-7; weak D call: TRBD2 (6 bases). This CDR3 is CASSLGGTSYSPYEQYF. In nucleotides, the CDR3 is TGTGCCAGCAGCTTAGGGGGTACTAGCTACTCTCCCTACGAGCAGTACTTC.